This T cell receptor beta chain was profiled in a study of blood T cell repertoires in COVID-19. The V gene's germline CDR1 is SGDLS and CDR2 YYNGEE. The CDR3 is 15 residues long. Unmatched junction bases numbered 6, after V lost 4 bases and J lost 0 bases. Per the original methods: Amplification of reference gene primers provided the estimated nucleated cell counts. Profiling relied on immunoSEQ multiplex PCR, and the TCRdb table lists in-frame clones only, not all of them. The DNA was the basis for D and trimming; V, J and clone size are from that table. The sample contains 50,000 to 75,000 clones, less than 90% of which appear only once.

The receptor was derived from an elderly man in a cohort sampled during active COVID-19. Sample: peripheral blood. The chain couples TRBV9 to TRBJ2-7; TRBD1 aligns across 8 bases. The CDR3 DNA sequence: TGTGCCAGCAGCATCGGGACAGGCAACTCCTACGAGCAGTACTTC. Translating gives CASSIGTGNSYEQYF.